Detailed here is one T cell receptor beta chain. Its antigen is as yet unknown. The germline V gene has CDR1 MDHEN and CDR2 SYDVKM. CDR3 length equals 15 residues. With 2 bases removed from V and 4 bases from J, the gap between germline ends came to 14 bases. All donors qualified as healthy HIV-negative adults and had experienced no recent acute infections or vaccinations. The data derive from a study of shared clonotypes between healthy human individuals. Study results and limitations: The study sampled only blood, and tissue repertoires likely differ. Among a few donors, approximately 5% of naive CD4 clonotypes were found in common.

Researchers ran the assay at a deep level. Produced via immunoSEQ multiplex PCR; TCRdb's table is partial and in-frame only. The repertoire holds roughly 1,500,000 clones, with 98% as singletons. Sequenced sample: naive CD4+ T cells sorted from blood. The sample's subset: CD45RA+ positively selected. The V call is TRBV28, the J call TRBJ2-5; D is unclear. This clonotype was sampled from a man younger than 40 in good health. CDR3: CASSLVLVIGETQYF. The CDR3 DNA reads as TGTGCCAGCAGTTTAGTTTTGGTAATTGGAGAGACCCAGTACTTC.